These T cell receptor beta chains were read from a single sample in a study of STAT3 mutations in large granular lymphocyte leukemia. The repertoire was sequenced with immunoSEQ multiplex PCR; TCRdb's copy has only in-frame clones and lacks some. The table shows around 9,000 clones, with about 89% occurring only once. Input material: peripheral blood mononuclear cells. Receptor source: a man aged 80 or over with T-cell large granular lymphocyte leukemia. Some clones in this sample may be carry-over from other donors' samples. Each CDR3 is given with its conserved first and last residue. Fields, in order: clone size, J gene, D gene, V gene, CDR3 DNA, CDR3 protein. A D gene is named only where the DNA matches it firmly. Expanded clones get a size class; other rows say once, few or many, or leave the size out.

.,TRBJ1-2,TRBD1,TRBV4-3,TGCGCCAGCGGACTTCAAGGACAGGACGAGAGCTACACCTTC,CASGLQGQDESYTF
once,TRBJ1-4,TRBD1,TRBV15,TGTGCCACCGGCCGTAGGACAGGGGATGAAAAACTGTTTTTT,CATGRRTGDEKLFF
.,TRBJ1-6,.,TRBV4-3,TGCGCCAGCAGCCAAGATGTTGGGGGGTGGAATTCACCCCTCCACTTT,CASSQDVGGWNSPLHF
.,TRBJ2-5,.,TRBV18,TGTGCCAGCTCACCAGGGAAAGAGACCCAGTACTTC,CASSPGKETQYF
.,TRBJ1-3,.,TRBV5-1,TGCGCCAGCAGCTTGGTCGGCAACAGGGCGCAACAAAGGGAGTCTGGAAACACCATATATTTT,CASSLVGNRAQQRESGNTIYF
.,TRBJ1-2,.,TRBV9,TGTGCCAGCAGCACCGACGCCAAACCCCTTTATGGCTACACCTTC,CASSTDAKPLYGYTF
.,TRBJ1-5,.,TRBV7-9,TGTGCCAGCAGCCCGGGCCCTCAGCCCCAGCATTTT,CASSPGPQPQHF
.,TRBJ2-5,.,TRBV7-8,TGTGCCAGCAGCTTAGATTACGGAGGGTCGTGGGAAGAGACCCAGTACTTC,CASSLDYGGSWEETQYF
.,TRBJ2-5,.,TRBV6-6,TGTGCCAGCAGCTCACTCGGCGCTCAAGAGACCCAGTACTTC,CASSSLGAQETQYF
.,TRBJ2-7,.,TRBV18,TGTGCCAGCTCAGGGGGGTCCGCGGACGAGCAGTACTTC,CASSGGSADEQYF
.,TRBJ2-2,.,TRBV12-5,TGTGCTAGTGGTTTGGTAGTTAGTAAGGTCGCCGGGGAGCTGTTTTTT,CASGLVVSKVAGELFF
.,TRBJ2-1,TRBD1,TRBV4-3,TGCGCCAGCAGCCAAGTGAGGACAGGGCTCTACAATGAGCAGTTCTTC,CASSQVRTGLYNEQFF
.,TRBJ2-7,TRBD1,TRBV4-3,TGCGCCAGCAGCCAAGCTGACAGGGGATCTACCTACGAGCAGTACTTC,CASSQADRGSTYEQYF
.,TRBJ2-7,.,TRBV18,TGTGCCAGCTCACCGTCCTCTTCTATCGGCGAGCAGTACTTC,CASSPSSSIGEQYF
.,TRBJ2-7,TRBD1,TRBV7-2,TGTGCCAGCAGCCTTTTCTGGGGACAGGGGCGTTACGAGCAGTACTTC,CASSLFWGQGRYEQYF
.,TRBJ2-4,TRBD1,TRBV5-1,TGCGCCAGCAGCTTGTTGGGGAGTTCGTCAGGGGGCAAAAACATTCAGTACTTC,CASSLLGSSSGGKNIQYF
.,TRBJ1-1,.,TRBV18,TGTGCCAGCTCACGAGACAGCAACACTGAAGCTTTCTTT,CASSRDSNTEAFF
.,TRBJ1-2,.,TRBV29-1,TGCAGCGTTGAAGCAGGGGACTCCTATGGCTACACCTTC,CSVEAGDSYGYTF
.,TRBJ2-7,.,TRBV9,TGTGCCAGCAGCCCTCAAGGGGTGGGGGCCGTCCAGAACGAGCAGTACTTC,CASSPQGVGAVQNEQYF
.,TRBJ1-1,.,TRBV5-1,TGCGCCAGCAGCTTTGGGGGAACGAACACTGAAGCTTTCTTT,CASSFGGTNTEAFF
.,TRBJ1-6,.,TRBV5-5,TGTGCCAGCAGCTTGCGGGCAGATGGTGCTTCACCCCTCCACTTT,CASSLRADGASPLHF
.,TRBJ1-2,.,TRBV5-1,TGCGCCAGCAGCTTGGGGGACACGGCCTATGGCTACACCTTC,CASSLGDTAYGYTF
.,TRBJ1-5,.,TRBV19,TGTGCCAGTAGTATTGAGTGGGAGCCCCAGCATTTT,CASSIEWEPQHF
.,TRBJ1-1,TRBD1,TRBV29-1,TGCAGCGTTGTGGGAAGGGGGCGAATGAACACTGAAGCTTTCTTT,CSVVGRGRMNTEAFF
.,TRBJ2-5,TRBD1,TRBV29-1,TGCAGCGTTGGCCGGGACAGAAAAGAGACCCAGTACTTC,CSVGRDRKETQYF
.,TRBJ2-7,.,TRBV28,TGTGCCAGCAGTTACCCCTCGATTCGGGGAACCTACGAGCAGTACTTC,CASSYPSIRGTYEQYF
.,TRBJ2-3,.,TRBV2,TGTGCGCAGGGCCCCGCTAGCACAGATACGCAGTATTTT,CAQGPASTDTQYF
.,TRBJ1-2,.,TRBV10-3,TGTGCCATCAGTGAGGGACAGCTGGGCTACACCTTC,CAISEGQLGYTF
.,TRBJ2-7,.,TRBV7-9,TGTGCCAGCAGCTTCGGACAGCTCGGAGAGCAGTACTTC,CASSFGQLGEQYF
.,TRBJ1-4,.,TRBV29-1,TGCAGCGCCGAGACGAGGGTTGGTGAAAAACTGTTTTTT,CSAETRVGEKLFF
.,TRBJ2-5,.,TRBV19,TGTGCCAGTAGTTACGGGGTTCGGCAGACCCAGTACTTC,CASSYGVRQTQYF
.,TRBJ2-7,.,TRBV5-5,TGTGCCAGCAGCCGGACGGCTTCCTACGAGCAGTACTTC,CASSRTASYEQYF
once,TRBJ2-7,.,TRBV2,TGTGCCAGCAAGGACTGGACAGCTTCCTACGAGCAGTACTTC,CASKDWTASYEQYF
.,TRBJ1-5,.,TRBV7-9,TGTGCCAGCAGCCCGGACACTCTTAGCAATCAGCCCCAGCATTTT,CASSPDTLSNQPQHF
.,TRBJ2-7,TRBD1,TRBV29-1,TGCAGCGTTACCGGGACAGGGGGTTCCTACGAGCAGTACTTC,CSVTGTGGSYEQYF
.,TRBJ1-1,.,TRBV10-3,TGTGCCACCCTAGAAGTTGGCACTGAAGCTTTCTTT,CATLEVGTEAFF
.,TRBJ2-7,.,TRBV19,TGTGCCAGCGCCCTGACAGGAACCTACGAGCAGTACTTC,CASALTGTYEQYF
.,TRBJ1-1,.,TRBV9,TGTGCCAGCAGCGTAGGGTGGGGACACCTGAACACTGAAGCTTTCTTT,CASSVGWGHLNTEAFF
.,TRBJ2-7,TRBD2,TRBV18,TGTGCCAGCTCACCGCGGGGGTCCGAGCAGTACTTC,CASSPRGSEQYF
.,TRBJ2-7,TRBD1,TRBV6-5,TGTGCCAGCAGTCGCAACAGGGGGGCCTACGAGCAGTACTTC,CASSRNRGAYEQYF
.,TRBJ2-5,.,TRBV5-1,TGCGCCAGCAGCTTGTCAGGGGATCAAGAGACCCAGTACTTC,CASSLSGDQETQYF
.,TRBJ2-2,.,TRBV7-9,TGTGCCAGCAGCTTTCATGGCACCGGGGAGCTGTTTTTT,CASSFHGTGELFF
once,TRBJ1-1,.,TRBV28,TGTGCCAGCAGTTTAGCCGGGGGTGAAGCTTTCTTT,CASSLAGGEAFF
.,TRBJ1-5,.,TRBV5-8,TGTGCCAGCAGCTTGGGACACCAAACTAATCAGCCCCAGCATTTT,CASSLGHQTNQPQHF
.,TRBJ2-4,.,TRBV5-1,TGCGCCAGCAGCTTGTCGGCGGGTAGAGTCAAAAACATTCAGTACTTC,CASSLSAGRVKNIQYF
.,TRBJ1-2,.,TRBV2,TGTGCCAGCAGTGAAGTCAGCAGCTATGGCTACACCTTC,CASSEVSSYGYTF
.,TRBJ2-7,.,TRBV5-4,TGTGCCAGCAGCTCTGACTCCTACGAGCAGTACTTC,CASSSDSYEQYF
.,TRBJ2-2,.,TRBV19,TGTGCCAGTAGTACAGGGGTAAACACCGGGGAGCTGTTTTTT,CASSTGVNTGELFF
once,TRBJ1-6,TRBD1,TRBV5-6,TGTGCCAGCAGCTTGGAAGACAGGGGCAATTCACCCCTCCACTTT,CASSLEDRGNSPLHF
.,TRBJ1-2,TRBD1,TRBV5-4,TGTGCCAGCAGCCCCCAGGGGGGGCAGGATTATGGCTACACCTTC,CASSPQGGQDYGYTF
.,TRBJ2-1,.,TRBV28,TGTGCCAGCAGTTCAACCCCCCGAGGGGCTAATGAGCAGTTCTTC,CASSSTPRGANEQFF
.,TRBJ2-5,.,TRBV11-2,TGTGCCAGCACTGGGCAGGGGTGGCAAGAGACCCAGTACTTC,CASTGQGWQETQYF